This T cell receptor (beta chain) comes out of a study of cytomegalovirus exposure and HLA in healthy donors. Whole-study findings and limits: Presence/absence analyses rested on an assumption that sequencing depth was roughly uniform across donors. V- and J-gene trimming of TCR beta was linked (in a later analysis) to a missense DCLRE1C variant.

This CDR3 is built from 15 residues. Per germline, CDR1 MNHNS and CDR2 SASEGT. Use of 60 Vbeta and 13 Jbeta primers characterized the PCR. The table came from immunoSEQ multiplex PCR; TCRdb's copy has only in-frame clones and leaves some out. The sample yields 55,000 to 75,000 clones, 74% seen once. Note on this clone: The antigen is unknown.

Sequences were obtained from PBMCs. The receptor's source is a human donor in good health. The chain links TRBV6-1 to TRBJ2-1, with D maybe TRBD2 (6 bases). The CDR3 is CASAGGEGSYNEQFF. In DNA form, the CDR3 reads TGTGCTAGCGCGGGCGGGGAAGGATCCTACAATGAGCAGTTCTTC.